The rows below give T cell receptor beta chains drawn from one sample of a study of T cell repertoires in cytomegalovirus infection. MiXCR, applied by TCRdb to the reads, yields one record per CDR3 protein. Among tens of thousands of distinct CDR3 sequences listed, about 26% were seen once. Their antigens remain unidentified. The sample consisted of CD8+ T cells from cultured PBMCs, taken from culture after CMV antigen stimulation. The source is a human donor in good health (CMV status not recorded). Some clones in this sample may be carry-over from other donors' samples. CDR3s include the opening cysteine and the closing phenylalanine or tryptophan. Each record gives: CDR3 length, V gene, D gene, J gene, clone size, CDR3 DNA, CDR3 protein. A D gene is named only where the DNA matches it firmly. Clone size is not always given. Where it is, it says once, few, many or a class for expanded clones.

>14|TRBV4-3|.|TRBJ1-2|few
TGCGCCAGCAGCCTTAGGATAGCTAACTATGGCTACACCTTC
CASSLRIANYGYTF
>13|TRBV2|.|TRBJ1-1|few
TGTGCCAGCAGTGAATACCCCAGCACTGAAGCTTTCTTT
CASSEYPSTEAFF
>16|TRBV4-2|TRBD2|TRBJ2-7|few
TGTGCCAGCAGCCAAGAGGGTAGCGGGGGTCCCTACGAGCAGTACTTC
CASSQEGSGGPYEQYF
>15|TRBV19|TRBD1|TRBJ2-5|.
TGTGCCAGTAGTATCCGGGACAGGGTGCAAGAGACCCAGTACTTC
CASSIRDRVQETQYF
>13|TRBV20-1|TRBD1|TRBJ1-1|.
TGCAGTGCCCCCGACAGGGGGGACACTGAAGCTTTCTTT
CSAPDRGDTEAFF
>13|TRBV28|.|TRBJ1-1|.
TGTGCCACTGAGGACAGTTTGAACACTGAAGCTTTCTTT
CATEDSLNTEAFF
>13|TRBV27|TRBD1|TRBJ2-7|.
TGTGCCAGTAGTTACAGGGGGCGTAACGAGCAGTACTTC
CASSYRGRNEQYF
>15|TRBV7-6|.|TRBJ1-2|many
TGTGCCAGCAGCTTATCGGCAGGGGATACCTATGGCTACACCTTC
CASSLSAGDTYGYTF
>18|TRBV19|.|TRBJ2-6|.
TGTGCCAGTAATAGAGACGCCGCCGCTCTCTCTGGGGCCAACGTCCTGACTTTC
CASNRDAAALSGANVLTF
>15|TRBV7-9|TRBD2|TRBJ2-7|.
TGTGCCAGCAGCCGATCTAGCGGACCTTCCTACGAGCAGTACTTC
CASSRSSGPSYEQYF
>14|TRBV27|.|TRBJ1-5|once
TGTGCCAGCAGTTTAAGGGAGAGCAATCAGCCCCAGCATTTT
CASSLRESNQPQHF
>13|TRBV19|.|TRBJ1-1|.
TGTGCCAGTAGTAAAGACAGCTACACTGAAGCTTTCTTT
CASSKDSYTEAFF
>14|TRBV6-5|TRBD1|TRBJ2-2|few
TGTGCCAGCAGTTACGGGCAGGGGGCCGGGGAGCTGTTTTTT
CASSYGQGAGELFF
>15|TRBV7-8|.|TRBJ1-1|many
TGTGCCAGTCTACAGGGAATTGGTGTGAACACTGAAGCTTTCTTT
CASLQGIGVNTEAFF
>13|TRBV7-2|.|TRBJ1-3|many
TGTGCCAGCAGAGCAAGTTCTGGAAACACCATATATTTT
CASRASSGNTIYF
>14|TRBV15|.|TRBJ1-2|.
TGTGCCACTTCGAAACAAGGGCAGTCCTATGGCTACACCTTC
CATSKQGQSYGYTF
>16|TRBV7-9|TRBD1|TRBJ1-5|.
TGTGCCAGCAGCTCCACCGGGACAGGGATCAATCAGCCCCAGCATTTT
CASSSTGTGINQPQHF
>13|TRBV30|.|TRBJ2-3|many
TGTGCCTGGGACCTTACAGGGCCAGATACGCAGTATTTT
CAWDLTGPDTQYF
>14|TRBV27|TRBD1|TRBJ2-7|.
TGTGCCAGCAGTTTAGGACAGGGATTCAACGAGCAGTACTTC
CASSLGQGFNEQYF
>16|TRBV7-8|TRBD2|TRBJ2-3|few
TGTGCCAGCAGCTCAGAGCGGGGGGGCTTCACAGATACGCAGTATTTT
CASSSERGGFTDTQYF
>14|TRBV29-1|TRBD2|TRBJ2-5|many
TGCAGCGTTGAGTGGACTAGCGGCCAAGAGACCCAGTACTTC
CSVEWTSGQETQYF
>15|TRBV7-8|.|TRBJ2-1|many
TGTGCCAGCAGCTCAGTAGTGGGTTCTTACAATGAGCAGTTCTTC
CASSSVVGSYNEQFF
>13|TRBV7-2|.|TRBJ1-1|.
TGTGCCAGCACCCCCGTAGTCTACACTGAAGCTTTCTTT
CASTPVVYTEAFF
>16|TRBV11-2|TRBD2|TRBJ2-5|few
TGTGCCAGCAGCCTGACTAGCGGGACGTACCAAGAGACCCAGTACTTC
CASSLTSGTYQETQYF
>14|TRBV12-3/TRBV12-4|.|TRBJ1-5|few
TGTGCCAGCCGGCACGGCCCTCCCCATCAGCCCCAGCATTTT
CASRHGPPHQPQHF
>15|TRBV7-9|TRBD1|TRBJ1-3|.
TGTGCCAGCAGCTGGGACAGGGACTCTGGAAACACCATATATTTT
CASSWDRDSGNTIYF
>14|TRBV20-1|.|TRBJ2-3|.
TGCAGTGCTAGAGATGGGGCCGGGACTGAAACGCAGTATTTT
CSARDGAGTETQYF